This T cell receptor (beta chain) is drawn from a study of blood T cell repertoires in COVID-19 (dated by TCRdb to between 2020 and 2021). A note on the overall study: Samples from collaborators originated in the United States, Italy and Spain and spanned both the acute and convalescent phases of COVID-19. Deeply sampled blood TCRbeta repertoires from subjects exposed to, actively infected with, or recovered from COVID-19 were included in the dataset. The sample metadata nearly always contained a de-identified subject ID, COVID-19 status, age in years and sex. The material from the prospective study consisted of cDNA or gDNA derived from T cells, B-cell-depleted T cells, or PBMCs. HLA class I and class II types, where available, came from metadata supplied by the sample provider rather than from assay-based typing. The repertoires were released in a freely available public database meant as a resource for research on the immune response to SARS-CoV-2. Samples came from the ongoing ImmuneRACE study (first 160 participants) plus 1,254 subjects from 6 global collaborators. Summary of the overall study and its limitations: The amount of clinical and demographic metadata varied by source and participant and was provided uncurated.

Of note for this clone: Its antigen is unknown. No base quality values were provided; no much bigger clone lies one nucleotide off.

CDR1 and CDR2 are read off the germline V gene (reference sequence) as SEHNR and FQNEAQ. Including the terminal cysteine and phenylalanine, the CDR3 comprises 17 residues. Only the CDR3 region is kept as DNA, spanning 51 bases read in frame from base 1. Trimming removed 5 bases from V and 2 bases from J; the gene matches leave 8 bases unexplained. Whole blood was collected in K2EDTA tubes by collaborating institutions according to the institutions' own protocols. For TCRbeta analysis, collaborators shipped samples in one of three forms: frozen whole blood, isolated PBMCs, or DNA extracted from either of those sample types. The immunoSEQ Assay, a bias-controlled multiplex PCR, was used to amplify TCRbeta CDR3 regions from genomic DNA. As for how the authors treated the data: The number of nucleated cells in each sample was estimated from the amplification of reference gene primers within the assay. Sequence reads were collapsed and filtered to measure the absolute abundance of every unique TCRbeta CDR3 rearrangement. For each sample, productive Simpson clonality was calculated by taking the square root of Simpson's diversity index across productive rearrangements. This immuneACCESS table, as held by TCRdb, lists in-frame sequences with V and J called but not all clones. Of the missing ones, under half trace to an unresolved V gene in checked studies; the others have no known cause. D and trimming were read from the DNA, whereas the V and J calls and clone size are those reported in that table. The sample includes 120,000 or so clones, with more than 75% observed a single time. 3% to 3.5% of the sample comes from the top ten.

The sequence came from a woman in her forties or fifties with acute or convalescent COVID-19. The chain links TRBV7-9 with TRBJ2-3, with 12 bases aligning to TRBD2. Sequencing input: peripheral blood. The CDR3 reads CASSPLAGGPVTDTQYF. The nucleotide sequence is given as TGTGCCAGCAGCCCCCTAGCGGGAGGGCCGGTCACAGATACGCAGTATTTT.